This passage covers 20 T cell receptor beta chains from one sample sequenced in a study of blood T cell repertoires in COVID-19. The protocol was immunoSEQ multiplex PCR, while the TCRdb copy is restricted to in-frame clones and leaves out a portion. The sample has about 220,000 clones, 88% seen once; the top ten hold around 2.7%. Input material: PBMCs or T cells enriched from blood (not recorded which). The source is a woman in her twenties or thirties who had recovered from COVID-19.

J is TRBJ1-6 and V is TRBV7-2, with D perhaps matching TRBD1 (6 bases). The CDR3 loop spans 15 amino acids. Germline CDR1 and CDR2: SGHTA and FQGNSA. V lost 1 base and J 8 bases, leaving 12 bases between the germline ends. CDR3: CASSLGTGMDSPLHF. The CDR3 nucleotides are TGTGCCAGCAGCTTAGGTACAGGGATGGATTCACCCCTCCACTTT.

The rearrangement links TRBV5-1 to TRBJ1-4; D might be TRBD1 (6 bases). The CDR3 sequence is 18 residues long. V gave up 0 bases and J gave up 2 bases, with 17 bases separating them. Germline V gene lookup returns CDR1 SGHRS and CDR2 YFSETQ. The CDR3 nucleotides read TGCGCCAGCAGCTTGGCCGGGACACCTGGAACGACTAATGAAAAACTGTTTTTT. Translated: CASSLAGTPGTTNEKLFF.

V gene TRBV4-1 combines with J gene TRBJ1-5, with 7 bases identical to TRBD1. Per the germline V gene, CDR1 is MGHRA and CDR2 is YSYEKL. V shed 5 bases and J 0 bases; nucleotides not matched to a gene: 7. This CDR3 has 16 residues. The CDR3 nucleotides are TGCGCCAGCAGCGCGGGGACAGTTCGTAGCAATCAGCCCCAGCATTTT. Its protein product is CASSAGTVRSNQPQHF.

A remark on this clone: The junction shows a germline mismatch at one end, possibly a read error. DNA for the CDR3: TGTGCTAGCAGCTCGAGACTAGCGGGGGCCGGCTTTCAAGAGACCCAGTACTTC. Protein sequence: CASSSRLAGAGFQETQYF. The chain uses TRBV7-7 and TRBJ2-5, with 12 bases fitting TRBD2. The germline gives CDR1 SSHAT, CDR2 FNYEAQ (reference sequence). CDR3 length: 18 amino acids. Combining the CDR3 with reference TRBV7-7 and TRBJ2-5 gives the whole variable domain GAGVSQSPRYKVTKRGQDVTLRCDPISSHATLYWYQQALGQGPEFLTYFNYEAQPDKSGLPSDRFSAERPEGSISTLTIQRTEQRDSAMYRCASSSRLAGAGFQETQYFGPGTRLLVL.

The gene calls are TRBV15 and TRBJ1-1; possible D gene TRBD1, 6 bases. Between the trimmed V and J ends, which lost 6 bases and 0 bases, there was a span of 11 bases. This CDR3 is 14 amino acids long. Germline V gene sequence: CDR1 LNHNV, CDR2 YYDKDF (reference sequence). The CDR3 is CATRMGAMNTEAFF. CDR3 coding DNA: TGTGCCACCAGAATGGGGGCAATGAACACTGAAGCTTTCTTT.

The sample holds one count of this clone. This chain connects TRBV7-6 to TRBJ1-4, with D hard to call. V lost 5 bases and J lost 4, with 17 bases in between. The CDR3 has 16 amino acids. The germline gives CDR1 SGHVS, CDR2 FNYEAQ. CDR3 nucleotide sequence: TGTGCCAGCAGCCCCGGGTCCTCGGTTGATAATGAAAAACTGTTTTTT. Encoded protein: CASSPGSSVDNEKLFF.

This chain uses TRBV6-5 with TRBJ1-3; D call uncertain. The germline CDR1 and CDR2 sequences are MNHEY and SVGAGI. With 4 bases removed from V and 7 bases from J, the gap between germline ends came to 14 bases. The CDR3 contains 14 residues. In DNA form, the CDR3 reads TGTGCCAGCAGTTCCATCCGTGGAGGGAACACCATATATTTT. As protein: CASSSIRGGNTIYF.

This chain joins TRBV10-2 and TRBJ2-3; TRBD2 matches 9 bases. The CDR3 loop spans 11 amino acids. Trimming took 6 bases from V and 15 from J; bases not matched to a gene: 7. The V gene's germline CDR1 is WSHSY and CDR2 SAAADI. CDR3 loop: CASRAGTSNYF. DNA of the CDR3: TGCGCCAGCAGGGCCGGGACTAGCAACTATTTT.

The chain employs TRBV11-1 and TRBJ1-1, with 8 bases matching TRBD1. The CDR3 covers 15 residues. Germline values: CDR1 SGHAT, CDR2 FQDESV (reference sequence). The V and J ends lost 3 bases and 2 bases, in that order; junction bases with no gene match: 5. As DNA, the CDR3 is TGTGCCAGCAGCTTTACCGGGACAGGCAACACTGAAGCTTTCTTT. Translated: CASSFTGTGNTEAFF. The full variable domain, its missing parts supplied by reference TRBV11-1 and TRBJ1-1, is EAEVAQSPRYKITEKSQAVAFWCDPISGHATLYWYRQILGQGPELLVQFQDESVVDDSQLPKDRFSAERLKGVDSTLKIQPAELGDSAMYLCASSFTGTGNTEAFFGQGTRLTVV.

The rearrangement joins TRBV10-1 to TRBJ1-6; no clear D gene. The CDR3 totals 15 residues. V lost 6 bases to trimming and J lost 2 bases, with 11 bases between them. Germline V gene data show CDR1 as WNHNN and CDR2 as SYGVQD (reference sequence). Written as DNA, the CDR3 is TGCGCCAGCAGCATGAGGGTGCCCTATAATTCACCCCTCCACTTT. Protein sequence: CASSMRVPYNSPLHF.

V usage is TRBV5-4 and J usage is TRBJ2-1, with 8 positions matching TRBD1. Per the germline V gene, CDR1 is SGHNT and CDR2 is YYREEE (reference sequence). V lost 7 bases, J lost 4 bases, and 13 bases stayed unmatched. The CDR3 has 16 residues. CDR3 in DNA: TGTGCCAGCGCTGAGGGACGACAGGGGCCTTACAATGAGCAGTTCTTC. It translates to CASAEGRQGPYNEQFF.

This chain joins TRBV19 and TRBJ1-6; D is unresolved. The germline V and J ends were trimmed by 7 bases and 6 bases, with 7 bases remaining between them. Germline-derived CDR1 and CDR2 are LNHDA and SQIVND (reference sequence). The CDR3 consists of 12 residues. The CDR3 region is CASKDFNSPLHF. As DNA, the CDR3 is TGTGCCAGTAAGGACTTTAATTCACCCCTCCACTTT.

The V and J genes are TRBV5-6 and TRBJ1-2; D remains ambiguous. V lost 0 bases to trimming and J lost 6 bases, with 12 bases between them. Germline CDR1 reads SGHDT; CDR2 reads YYEEEE. The CDR3 is 14 residues long. The CDR3 coding sequence is TGTGCCAGCAGCTTGGGACAACCAACGGATGGCTACACCTTC. This encodes CASSLGQPTDGYTF.

This chain connects TRBV18 to TRBJ1-1; D is perhaps TRBD1 (5 bases). CDR1 and CDR2 from the germline V gene are KGHSH and LQKENI. The CDR3 extends over 15 amino acids. Trimming pared 2 bases from V and 4 bases from J, leaving 14 bases between. The DNA of the CDR3 is TGTGCCAGCTCACCAGTAATCGGGGGGTCCACTGAAGCTTTCTTT. Protein sequence: CASSPVIGGSTEAFF.

The J gene is TRBJ2-5, the V gene TRBV5-1; 10 positions match TRBD2. This CDR3 contains 16 residues. V was pared by 0 bases and J by 1 base, with 3 bases of the junction left unmatched. Germline V gene lookup returns CDR1 SGHRS and CDR2 YFSETQ. CDR3 bases: TGCGCCAGCAGCTTGGTAGTAGCGGGGGGCCAAGAGACCCAGTACTTC. Its translation is CASSLVVAGGQETQYF.

The gene calls are TRBV19 and TRBJ1-1; no reliable D call. Looked up from germline, CDR1 is LNHDA and CDR2 is SQIVND (reference sequence). CDR3 length equals 16 residues. V lost 7 bases and J 1 base, leaving 19 bases between the germline ends. CDR3 sequence reads: CASTRRIQSTNTEAFF. CDR3 nucleotide sequence: TGTGCCAGTACCCGAAGGATACAGTCAACGAACACTGAAGCTTTCTTT.

The chain links TRBV2 to TRBJ1-2; 8 bases align to TRBD1. The CDR3 spans 14 residues. CDR1 and CDR2 from the germline V gene are SNHLY and FYNNEI. The J segment lost 4 bases and the V segment lost 5 bases, leaving 6 bases of the junction unmatched. The CDR3 here is CASSLDRVGYGYTF. The CDR3 DNA reads TGTGCCAGCAGTTTGGACAGGGTCGGCTATGGCTACACCTTC.

The chain carries TRBV7-6 and TRBJ1-6; D remains unclear. Looked up from germline, CDR1 is SGHVS and CDR2 is FNYEAQ. V dropped 1 base and J dropped 17 bases, with 9 bases sitting between them. The CDR3 sequence is 11 residues long. CDR3 sequence (DNA): TGTGCCAGCAGCTTAGGGGGAGACTTCCACTTT. Translating it yields CASSLGGDFHF.

This chain uses TRBV6-5 with TRBJ2-7; perhaps TRBD1 as D (5 bases). The CDR3 is made up of 14 amino acids. V dropped 2 bases and J dropped 7 bases, with 15 bases sitting between them. Germline-derived CDR1 and CDR2 are MNHEY and SVGAGI. This chain's CDR3 is CASSYVGRAKEQYF. In DNA form, the CDR3 reads TGTGCCAGCAGTTACGTCGGCAGGGCGAAGGAGCAGTACTTC.

This chain uses TRBV4-2 with TRBJ1-3, with D unresolved. V lost 1 base to trimming and J lost 0 bases, with 10 bases between them. Per germline, CDR1 LGHNA and CDR2 YNFKEQ. The CDR3 covers 16 residues. The CDR3 DNA reads TGTGCCAGCAGCCAAGTAAACTCCCCCTCTGGAAACACCATATATTTT. Residues: CASSQVNSPSGNTIYF.